This note documents a single TCR beta chain sequence. Its cognate antigen has yet to be identified. The read stops 3 residues short of the end of the CDR3; the missing end is completed from the germline J gene. The germline V end is reduced by 5 bases and the J end by 2 bases; junction bases left unmatched: 5. CDR1 and CDR2 (LNHDA, SQIVND) derive from the germline V gene (reference sequence). The CDR3 sequence holds 14 residues, the cysteine and phenylalanine included. Part of the CDR3 DNA is given, 33 bases translated from base 1. The sample's time point label, decoded: blood sample drawn before combined kidney and bone marrow transplant. Unstimulated Tregs (CD4+CD25+CD127-), CD4+ non-Tregs (CD4+CD25-), CD4 and CD8 cells were FACS-sorted from thawed PBMCs. The patients were several recipients of combined kidney and bone marrow transplants from the ITN036ST trial, and samples were available only from these trial subjects. Healthy control blood was processed to PBMCs with a Ficoll density gradient and then cryopreserved, whereas patient PBMCs were collected both before and after transplant.

This record belongs to a study of Tregs in tolerant kidney transplant recipients (dated by TCRdb to between 2019 and 2020). Broadly, across the study: Transplants used related donors with nonmyeloablative bone marrow transplantation; mixed chimerism was transient in the human trials. TCRbeta sequencing was used in the study to identify donor-specific regulatory T cells before combined kidney and bone marrow transplantation, and the identified cells were then tracked after transplant. Beyond this particular receptor, the publication reports: Biological reproducibility was not examined directly, but technical replication error appeared to be minimal. Donor-specific Treg expansion exceeded global Treg expansion in tolerant patients, suggesting antigen-driven rather than nonspecific expansion. The study was limited by small patient numbers, and the findings need validation in larger populations and under other immunosuppression protocols. Expanding Tregs with activated donor B cells appeared to identify the most biologically relevant and donor-specific TCRbeta repertoire. PCR primers changed over time for some patients, so nucleotide-level comparison across those patients' samples was not possible.

For TCRbeta CDR3 sequencing, genomic DNA from the sorted cells was extracted using the QIAGEN DNeasy Blood and Tissue Kit. High-throughput TCRbeta CDR3 sequencing was carried out commercially through immunoSEQ, with PCR amplification with bias correction and internal controls included. The paper's data handling went like this. A unique productive TCRbeta sequence was defined by the CDR3 nucleotide sequence when primers matched, and otherwise by the CDR3 amino acid sequence together with the Vbeta and Jbeta genes. As a correction for sorting error, sequences shared between sorted populations at a frequency ratio of 2:1 or less were discarded, and the remaining shared sequences were assigned to the higher population. Sequences were defined as donor-reactive when expanded at least 5-fold in CFSE-low cells versus unstimulated cells and present at a frequency of at least 0.01% in CFSE-low cells. Jensen-Shannon divergence, calculated on the top 100 TCRbeta sequences ranked by frequency, was used to quantify repertoire divergence. For any sample with multiple sequencing runs, sorting error was corrected in each run separately before the runs were pooled. TCRdb's version of the immuneACCESS table is confined to in-frame rearrangements and falls short of the full clone set. An unresolved V gene accounts for under half of the shortfall where checked; the remainder is of unknown origin. V and J calls and clone size are given by that table; D and trimming were obtained from the DNA. This sample's table contains about 48,000 clones. The ten top clones hold about 0.85% of the sample.

The source was CD4+ T cells from blood, collected before the transplant. The source of this sequence is a human donor who received a combined kidney and bone marrow transplant. Rearrangement joined TRBV19 to TRBJ2-7; 8 central bases correspond to TRBD1. The CDR3 region has the sequence CASSPTGGTYEQYF. CDR3 DNA, as far as it was read: TGTGCCAGTAGTCCCACAGGGGGGACCTACGAG.